This TCR beta chain was documented in a study of T cell responses to AZD1222 COVID-19 vaccine. Study-level background: Second doses were pooled across both intervals (about 4 or about 12 weeks). Overall study findings and caveats: Repertoires were collected only later (after the peak T cell response had occurred). Within unmutated variant regions lay the reported targets of nearly half of spike-specific TCRs.

The data were produced by immunoSEQ multiplex PCR, yet TCRdb's version contains in-frame clones alone and is incomplete. The sample has 85,000 to 120,000 clones; around 82% are singletons. Of note for this clone: What it recognizes is unknown.

The V end was cut by 7 bases, the J end by 7 bases, with 14 bases between. This CDR3 is built from 13 residues. CDR1 MNHNY and CDR2 SVGAGI come from the germline V gene (reference sequence). The specimen was peripheral blood, collected on day 0 of AZD1222 vaccination. The genes are TRBV6-6 and TRBJ1-5, with D perhaps TRBD1 (6 bases). The receptor was derived from an adult in good health. The chain's CDR3 is CASTLGAGQPQHF. The CDR3, as DNA: TGTGCCAGCACCCTGGGGGCCGGGCAGCCCCAGCATTTT.